This entry features one T cell receptor (beta chain) sequence. Its binding antigen is unknown. No clone much larger than this one lies a single base away; base qualities are absent. TCRbeta CDR3 regions were amplified from genomic DNA using the immunoSEQ Assay, a bias-controlled multiplex PCR. The authors' analysis ran thus. The number of nucleated cells in each sample was estimated from the amplification of reference gene primers within the assay. To quantify the absolute abundance of each unique TCRbeta CDR3 rearrangement, sequence reads were collapsed and filtered. Productive Simpson clonality was computed per sample as the square root of Simpson's diversity index over productive rearrangements. TCRdb limited this immuneACCESS table to in-frame rearrangements with V and J called. A share of clones is missing; checked studies link under half to unresolved V genes, and the rest is unexplained. Clone size and V and J calls were adopted from that table, with D and trimming inferred from the DNA. This sample comprises 70,000 to 95,000 clones, approximately 89% of them detected only once. The ten top clones hold less than 2.5% of the sample.

Collaborating institutions collected whole blood in K2EDTA tubes following their own protocols. For TCRbeta analysis, collaborators shipped samples in one of three forms: frozen whole blood, isolated PBMCs, or DNA extracted from either of those sample types. This record belongs to a study of blood T cell repertoires in COVID-19 (dated by TCRdb to 2018 to 2020). Regarding the study in general: Collaborator samples came from the United States, Italy and Spain and covered acute and convalescent phases of COVID-19. A freely available public database, intended as a resource for researchers studying the immune response to SARS-CoV-2, is where the repertoires were released. The prospective study material was composed of cDNA or gDNA derived from T cells, B-cell-depleted T cells, or PBMCs. A de-identified subject ID, COVID-19 status, age in years and sex were almost always included in the sample metadata. The dataset comprised deeply sampled blood TCRbeta repertoires from subjects exposed to, actively infected with, or recovered from COVID-19. Where available, HLA class I and class II types were taken from metadata supplied by the sample provider and were not determined by assay-based typing. Samples were obtained from the ongoing ImmuneRACE study (first 160 participants) and from 1,254 subjects provided by 6 global collaborators. Paper-wide results and their limitations: How much clinical and demographic metadata was included differed by source and by participant, and the metadata was provided uncurated.

The TCR was taken from a man in his forties or fifties with acute or convalescent COVID-19. Material for sequencing was peripheral blood.

The CDR3 region reads CASSFGGTSGGEQFF. The bases read TGTGCCAGCAGTTTCGGTGGGACTAGCGGGGGTGAGCAGTTCTTC. The rearrangement combines TRBV27 with TRBJ2-1; a stretch of 14 junction bases matches TRBD2. Including cysteine and phenylalanine, the CDR3 has 15 amino acids. CDR3 DNA is the only sequence kept; it has 45 bases, read in frame from the first base. Per the germline V gene (reference sequence), MNHEY is the CDR1 and SMNVEV is the CDR2. Ends trimmed: V by 3 bases, J by 9 bases; bases unmatched to a gene: 4.